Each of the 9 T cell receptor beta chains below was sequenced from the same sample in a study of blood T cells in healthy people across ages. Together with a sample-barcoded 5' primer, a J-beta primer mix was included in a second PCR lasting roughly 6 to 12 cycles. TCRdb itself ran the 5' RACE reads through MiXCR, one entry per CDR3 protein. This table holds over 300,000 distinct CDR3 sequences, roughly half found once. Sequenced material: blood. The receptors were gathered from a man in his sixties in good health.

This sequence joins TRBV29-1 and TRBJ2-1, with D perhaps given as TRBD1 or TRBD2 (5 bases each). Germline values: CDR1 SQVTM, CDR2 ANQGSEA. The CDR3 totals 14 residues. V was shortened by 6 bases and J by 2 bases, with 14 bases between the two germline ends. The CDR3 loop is CSVAEWGTYNEQFF. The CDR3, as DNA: TGCAGCGTGGCAGAGTGGGGGACCTACAATGAGCAGTTCTTC.

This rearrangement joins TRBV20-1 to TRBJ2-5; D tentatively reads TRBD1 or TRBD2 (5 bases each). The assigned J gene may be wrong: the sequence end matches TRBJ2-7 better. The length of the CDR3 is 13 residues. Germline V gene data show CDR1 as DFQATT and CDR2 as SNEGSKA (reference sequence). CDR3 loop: CSVPGRDSYEQYF. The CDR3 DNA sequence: TGCAGTGTCCCGGGACGCGACTCCTACGAGCAGTACTTC.

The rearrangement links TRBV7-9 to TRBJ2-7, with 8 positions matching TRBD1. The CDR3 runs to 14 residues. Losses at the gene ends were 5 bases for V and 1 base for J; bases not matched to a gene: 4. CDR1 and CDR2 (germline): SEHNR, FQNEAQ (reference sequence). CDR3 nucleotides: TGTGCCAGCAGCGCCGGGACAGGTTCCTACGAGCAGTACTTC. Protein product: CASSAGTGSYEQYF.

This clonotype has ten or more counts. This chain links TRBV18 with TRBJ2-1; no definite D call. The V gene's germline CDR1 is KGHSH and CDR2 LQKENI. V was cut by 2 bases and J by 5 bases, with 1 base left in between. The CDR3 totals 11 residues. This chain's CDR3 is CASSPNNEQFF. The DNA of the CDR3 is TGTGCCAGCTCACCAAACAATGAGCAGTTCTTC.

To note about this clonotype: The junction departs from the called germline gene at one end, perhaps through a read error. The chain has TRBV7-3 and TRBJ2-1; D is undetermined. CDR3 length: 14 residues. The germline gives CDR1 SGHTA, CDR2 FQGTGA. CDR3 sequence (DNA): TGTACCAGCAGCCCCTCGTACGGGCCAAAGGGGCAGTTCTTC. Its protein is CTSSPSYGPKGQFF.

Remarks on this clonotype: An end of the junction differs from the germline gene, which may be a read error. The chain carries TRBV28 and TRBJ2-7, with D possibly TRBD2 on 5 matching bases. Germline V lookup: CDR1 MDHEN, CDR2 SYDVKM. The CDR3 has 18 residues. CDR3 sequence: CASGPQLTGGFRVYEQYF. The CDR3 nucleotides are TGCGCCAGCGGCCCGCAATTGACGGGCGGATTTCGAGTCTACGAGCAGTACTTC. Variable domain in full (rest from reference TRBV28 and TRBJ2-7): DVKVTQSSRYLVKRTGEKVFLECVQDMDHENMFWYRQDPGLGLRLIYFSYDVKMKEKGDIPEGYSVSREKKERFSLILESASTNQTSMYLCASGPQLTGGFRVYEQYFGPGTRLTVT.

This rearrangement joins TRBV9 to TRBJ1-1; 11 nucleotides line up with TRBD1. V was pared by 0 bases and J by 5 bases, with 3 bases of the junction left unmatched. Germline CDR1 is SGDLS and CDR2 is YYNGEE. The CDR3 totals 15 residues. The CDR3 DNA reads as TGTGCCAGCAGCGTAGGGGGACAGGGGGGGACTGAAGCTTTCTTT. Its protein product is CASSVGGQGGTEAFF.

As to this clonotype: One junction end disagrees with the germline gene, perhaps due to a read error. The CDR3 protein is CAISDGGRVSPDTRYF. DNA of the CDR3: TGTGCCATCAGTGACGGCGGGAGGGTGTCCCCAGATACGCGGTATTTT. This rearrangement joins TRBV10-3 to TRBJ2-3, with TRBD2 identical over 9 bases. The CDR3 runs to 16 residues. Per germline, CDR1 ENHRY and CDR2 SYGVKD.

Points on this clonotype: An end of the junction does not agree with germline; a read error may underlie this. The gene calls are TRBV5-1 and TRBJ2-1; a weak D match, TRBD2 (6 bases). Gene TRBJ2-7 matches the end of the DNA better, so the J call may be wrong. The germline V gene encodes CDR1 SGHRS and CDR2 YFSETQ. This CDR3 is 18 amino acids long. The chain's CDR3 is CASSLRAETSRTSDEQYF. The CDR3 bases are TGCGCCAGCAGCTTGAGAGCGGAGACTAGTCGGACCTCCGACGAGCAGTACTTC.